The TCR beta chain under discussion was sequenced for a study of T-cell memory formation after mild COVID-19. Whole-study context: Clustering of TCRs was largely donor specific. Notes on the study in general: Within pre-infection memory, some responding clones were found, suggesting cross-reactive memory joined. A second wave of clones peaked on day 37, and their SARS-CoV-2 specificity went unconfirmed. For contracting clones, CD4+ ones sat mainly in CM and EM, CD8+ in EMRA.

MiXCR, run by TCRdb on the 5' RACE reads, gives a single entry per CDR3 protein. The sample includes 450,000 to 650,000 distinct CDR3 sequences, about 22% of them seen just once. This clonotype was detected only a few times. Its cognate antigen is unknown. This CDR3 region has 14 residues. Per the germline V gene, CDR1 is SGHTA and CDR2 is FQGNSA. V dropped 5 bases and J dropped 2 bases, with 12 bases sitting between them. The sequenced sample consisted of PBMCs or a T cell subset sorted from them (not recorded which). This TCR was recovered from an adult woman who had mild COVID-19 (a few samples of this study predate the infection). Cell type and time point are not known. The rearrangement links TRBV7-2 to TRBJ2-5; possibly TRBD1 for D (5 bases). The CDR3 loop reads CASSQGPMQETQYF. CDR3 DNA sequence: TGTGCCAGCAGCCAGGGCCCGATGCAAGAGACCCAGTACTTC.